Presented here are 14 T cell receptor beta chains from one specimen sequenced in a study of T cells after yellow fever vaccination. TCRdb independently ran MiXCR on the 5' RACE reads; one entry per CDR3 protein. The sample lists hundreds of thousands of distinct CDR3 sequences, over 8% occurring once. The sample was PBMCs, taken on the day of the first yellow fever vaccination. Every receptor here comes from a man younger than 35 who received the YFV17D yellow fever vaccine.

This clonotype was recorded many times. The chain couples TRBV4-1 to TRBJ1-5; D is undetermined. The CDR3 sequence is 15 residues long. V lost 1 base and J lost 0, with 7 bases in between. Germline lookup yields CDR1 MGHRA and CDR2 YSYEKL. In DNA form, the CDR3 reads TGCGCCAGCAGCCAAGCTGGATATAGCAATCAGCCCCAGCATTTT. Translation gives CASSQAGYSNQPQHF.

This clonotype appeared a few times. The chain recombines TRBV7-3 with TRBJ2-3, with 7 bases identical to TRBD2. The V gene's germline CDR1 is SGHTA and CDR2 FQGTGA. V was clipped by 3 bases and J by 3 bases; unmatched bases: 6. The CDR3 length is 15 residues. The CDR3 loop reads CASSFGGGLTDTQYF. CDR3 nucleotide sequence: TGTGCCAGCAGCTTTGGGGGGGGATTGACAGATACGCAGTATTTT.

This clonotype was counted a few times. The genes are TRBV12-3 or TRBV12-4 and TRBJ2-5; D might be TRBD2 (5 bases). The CDR3 sequence is 14 residues long. Deletions cut 2 bases from V and 3 bases from J, with 10 bases between. This CDR3 is CASSLTGIEETQYF. The CDR3 nucleotides are TGTGCCAGCAGTTTAACCGGGATTGAAGAGACCCAGTACTTC.

V gene TRBV11-2 combines with J gene TRBJ1-1, with TRBD1 as a possible D gene (5 bases). CDR1 and CDR2 (germline): SGHAT, FQNNGV. This CDR3 region has 13 residues. V was shortened by 2 bases and J by 6 bases, with 10 bases between the two germline ends. DNA of the CDR3: TGTGCCAGCAGCTTATCAGGGAGGTCTGAAGCTTTCTTT. Residues: CASSLSGRSEAFF.

The gene calls are TRBV10-3 and TRBJ2-3; 10 bases align to TRBD2. CDR1 ENHRY and CDR2 SYGVKD come from the germline V gene. The CDR3 loop spans 15 amino acids. V shed 4 bases, J shed 3 bases, and the junction held 4 bases outside the gene matches. The CDR3 DNA reads TGTGCCATCAGTGTGAGCGGGGGGGCGACAGATACGCAGTATTTT. Amino acids: CAISVSGGATDTQYF.

The V call is TRBV9, the J call TRBJ2-1; a possible D gene is TRBD2 (6 bases). The V end was cut by 0 bases, the J end by 6 bases, with 13 bases between. The CDR3 spans 15 residues. Germline CDR1 is SGDLS and CDR2 is YYNGEE. CDR3 sequence reads: CASSVGASEANEQFF. The CDR3 bases are TGTGCCAGCAGCGTAGGGGCTAGCGAAGCCAATGAGCAGTTCTTC.

The V call is TRBV20-1, the J call TRBJ2-1; TRBD2 agrees at 10 bases. With V trimmed by 2 bases and J by 3 bases, 4 bases remained unmatched. Germline V CDR1 and CDR2: DFQATT, SNEGSKA (reference sequence). This CDR3 spans 15 amino acids. The CDR3 bases are TGCAGTGCTAGACCTAGCGGGGGTAGCTACAATGAGCAGTTCTTC. Translation gives CSARPSGGSYNEQFF.

This clonotype has only a few counts. The chain links TRBV7-2 to TRBJ2-1; a weak D match, TRBD1 (6 bases). The CDR3 loop spans 14 amino acids. Germline V lookup: CDR1 SGHTA, CDR2 FQGNSA. Trimming took 5 bases from V and 4 from J, leaving 12 bases between them. CDR3 sequence (DNA): TGTGCCAGCAGCGCTGGGACACTGTACAATGAGCAGTTCTTC. This encodes CASSAGTLYNEQFF.

There are a few counts of this clonotype. The chain combines TRBV23-1 with TRBJ1-4, with TRBD1 identical over 7 bases. TRBV23-1 carries the ORF label, with uncertain function. The CDR3 is 15 residues long. After removal of 6 bases from V and 2 bases from J, the junction contained 6 bases not matched to a gene. CDR3 nucleotides: TGCGCCAGCAGAGAACGCAGGGGGACTAATGAAAAACTGTTTTTT. This sequence encodes CASRERRGTNEKLFF.

The V and J genes are TRBV9 and TRBJ1-1, with D possibly matching TRBD1 (5 bases). The CDR3 runs 14 residues. Trimming removed 0 bases from V and 4 bases from J, with 10 bases in between. The germline V gene has CDR1 SGDLS and CDR2 YYNGEE. CDR3 DNA: TGTGCCAGCAGCGTAGGAGGGGTTAGCACTGAAGCTTTCTTT. This gives the protein CASSVGGVSTEAFF.

The rearrangement uses TRBV7-2 and TRBJ2-5; 9 nucleotides line up with TRBD2. The CDR3 loop spans 14 amino acids. Germline CDR1 is SGHTA and CDR2 is FQGNSA. J lost 3 bases, V lost 5 bases, and 4 bases had no gene match. The DNA for the CDR3 is TGTGCCAGCAGCCAGAGCGGGGGGAAAGAGACCCAGTACTTC. As protein: CASSQSGGKETQYF. The variable domain in full, completed from reference TRBV7-2 and TRBJ2-5, reads GAGVSQSPSNKVTEKGKDVELRCDPISGHTALYWYRQSLGQGLEFLIYFQGNSAPDKSGLPSDRFSAERTGGSVSTLTIQRTQQEDSAVYLCASSQSGGKETQYFGPGTRLLVL.

V usage is TRBV6-5 and J usage is TRBJ2-5; D is undetermined. This CDR3 contains 13 residues. Germline V gene sequence: CDR1 MNHEY, CDR2 SVGAGI. The V and J ends lost 0 bases and 3 bases respectively, with 5 bases between them. CDR3 residues: CASSYSAEETQYF. The CDR3 region has the DNA TGTGCCAGCAGTTACTCGGCAGAAGAGACCCAGTACTTC.

On this clonotype: This sequence may be a read error, since a much larger clone differs from it by one base. The chain couples TRBV20-1 to TRBJ2-3; 8 bases fit TRBD2. The length of the CDR3 is 17 residues. Germline values: CDR1 DFQATT, CDR2 SNEGSKA (reference sequence). The CDR3 DNA follows: TGCAGTGCTAGAGATGCGGGCGGGGGGAACGGTTGGGATACGCCGTATTTT. It translates to CSARDAGGGNGWDTPYF.

This clonotype has more than one count but fewer than ten. J is TRBJ2-2 and V is TRBV28, with 8 bases matching TRBD1. The CDR3 length is 14 residues. Germline CDR1 reads MDHEN; CDR2 reads SYDVKM. The V gene end was trimmed by 5 bases and the J gene end by 6 bases; junction bases not matched to a gene: 5. CDR3 bases: TGTGCCAGCAGTCTGGGACAGGCGGCCGGGGAGCTGTTTTTT. Translated: CASSLGQAAGELFF. The full variable domain, with the rest looked up from reference TRBV28 and TRBJ2-2, is DVKVTQSSRYLVKRTGEKVFLECVQDMDHENMFWYRQDPGLGLRLIYFSYDVKMKEKGDIPEGYSVSREKKERFSLILESASTNQTSMYLCASSLGQAAGELFFGEGSRLTVL.